This T cell receptor (beta chain) came from a study of cytomegalovirus exposure and HLA in healthy donors. Study background: An early data release held around 80 million unique TCRs from HLA-typed donors. Study-wide findings and caveats: Of the V segments, some could not be distinguished, including TRBV6-2 and TRBV6-3, and were excluded.

The J segment lost 2 bases and the V segment lost 5 bases, leaving 9 bases of the junction unmatched. Germline V CDR1 and CDR2: SQVTM, ANQGSEA. The CDR3 covers 15 residues. Comment on this clone: Its antigen is undetermined.

This cohort consisted of healthy bone marrow donors. The PCR contained 60 Vbeta and 13 Jbeta primers. TCRdb keeps only in-frame clones here, not all; method: immunoSEQ multiplex PCR. The sample yields 90,000 to 130,000 clones, 76% seen once. The sequenced material came from PBMCs. The receptor was isolated from a young man in good health and CMV-seropositive. This chain links TRBV29-1 with TRBJ2-7, with 10 bases matching TRBD1. The CDR3 reads CSVRPRTGGAYEQYF. CDR3 bases: TGCAGCGTTCGTCCCAGGACAGGGGGAGCCTACGAGCAGTACTTC.